This TCR beta chain emerged from a study of blood T cell dynamics during melanoma immunotherapy. Time point denoted: week 3, after first cycle of checkpoint inhibitor. Only in-frame clones appear in the TCRdb table, and some are missing; sequencing was by immunoSEQ multiplex PCR. The sample has several thousand clones, about 88% seen once. This CDR3 is built from 15 residues. The V end was cut by 0 bases, the J end by 3 bases, with 12 bases between. Germline lookup yields CDR1 SGHRS and CDR2 YFSETQ. V usage is TRBV5-1 and J usage is TRBJ1-1; no clear D gene. This receptor was taken from a human donor with melanoma. Some clones in this sample may be carry-over from other donors' samples. Sequenced material: blood, taken from a patient treated with checkpoint blockade. CDR3 nucleotides: TGCGCCAGCAGCTTGGTGGCTGGGGTTGACACTGAAGCTTTCTTT. Protein sequence: CASSLVAGVDTEAFF.